These 13 T cell receptor beta chains originate from one sample sequenced in a study of T cells in Graves' hyperthyroidism and ophthalmopathy. Amplification targeted TCR beta CDR3 regions from RNA transcripts. The HTBI set primed first-round TCR CDR3 RT-PCR. TCRdb re-called the multiplex PCR reads with MiXCR, one entry per CDR3 protein. The sample lists some 700,000 distinct CDR3 sequences, 17% occurring once. Sequencing used blood. These TCRs come from a man aged 50-59 years with Graves' hyperthyroidism.

J is TRBJ2-2 and V is TRBV2; D tentatively reads TRBD1 or TRBD2 (5 bases each). Trimming removed 8 bases from V and 6 bases from J, with 25 bases in between. Germline V gene sequence: CDR1 SNHLY, CDR2 FYNNEI. The CDR3 covers 17 residues. The CDR3 is CASHGMRGAGTAGELFF. The CDR3, as DNA: TGTGCCAGCCACGGGATGAGGGGCGCGGGTACCGCCGGGGAGCTGTTTTTT. Based on the CDR3 plus reference TRBV2 and TRBJ2-2, the full variable domain is EPEVTQTPSHQVTQMGQEVILRCVPISNHLYFYWYRQILGQKVEFLVSFYNNEISEKSEIFDDQFSVERPDGSNFTLKIRSTKLEDSAMYFCASHGMRGAGTAGELFFGEGSRLTVL.

The sample holds a few counts of this clonotype. The CDR3 protein is CSARVDRGLFVEQYF. The CDR3 DNA sequence: TGCAGTGCTAGAGTTGACAGGGGACTCTTCGTCGAGCAGTACTTC. The V gene is TRBV20-1, the J gene TRBJ2-7; 8 bases line up with TRBD1. The J segment lost 6 bases and the V segment lost 1 base, leaving 11 bases of the junction unmatched. Germline V gene sequence: CDR1 DFQATT, CDR2 SNEGSKA (reference sequence). This CDR3 is built from 15 residues.

This chain uses TRBV6-1 with TRBJ2-3; the D gene is possibly TRBD2 (6 bases). Trimming shortened V by 5 bases and J by 6 bases, and 21 bases separated the two germline ends. The germline CDR1 and CDR2 sequences are MNHNS and SASEGT. The CDR3 totals 16 residues. CDR3 DNA: TGTGCCAGCAGTTCTCTAGATACGGGAGTCGGCGATACGCAGTATTTT. It yields the protein CASSSLDTGVGDTQYF.

This clonotype appeared a few times. V is TRBV27 and J is TRBJ1-4, with 7 bases matching TRBD1. Germline CDR1 is MNHEY and CDR2 is SMNVEV (reference sequence). V gave up 7 bases and J gave up 6 bases; unmatched junction bases: 2. This CDR3 has 12 residues. The CDR3 spells CASKGADEKLFF. The CDR3 DNA reads TGTGCCAGCAAGGGGGCGGATGAAAAACTGTTTTTT.

This chain links TRBV19 with TRBJ1-2; D is undetermined. Deletions cut 6 bases from V and 6 bases from J, with 29 bases between. The CDR3 extends over 18 amino acids. Germline values: CDR1 LNHDA, CDR2 SQIVND (reference sequence). This CDR3 is CASRNLRAGEVKKDGYTF. DNA of the CDR3: TGTGCCAGTAGGAACCTCAGAGCGGGAGAAGTAAAGAAGGATGGCTACACCTTC. The full variable domain, in which reference TRBV19 and TRBJ1-2 provide the parts outside the CDR3, is DGGITQSPKYLFRKEGQNVTLSCEQNLNHDAMYWYRQDPGQGLRLIYYSQIVNDFQKGDIAEGYSVSREKKESFPLTVTSAQKNPTAFYLCASRNLRAGEVKKDGYTFGSGTRLTVV.

This clonotype was detected many times. The chain combines TRBV13 with TRBJ2-7, with D possibly TRBD1 on 5 matching bases. Germline V gene data show CDR1 as PRHDT and CDR2 as FYEKMQ (reference sequence). Deletions cut 2 bases from V and 2 bases from J, with 13 bases between. The CDR3 runs to 15 residues. Here the CDR3 reads CASSLWGPSPYEQYF. As DNA, the CDR3 is TGTGCCAGCAGCTTATGGGGCCCCAGTCCCTACGAGCAGTACTTC.

The V call is TRBV6-1, the J call TRBJ2-3; D call uncertain. With 8 bases removed from V and 3 bases from J, the gap between germline ends came to 21 bases. CDR1 and CDR2 (germline): MNHNS, SASEGT. The CDR3 sequence is 16 residues long. The CDR3 is CASRFMGIQLTDTQYF. The CDR3 DNA is TGTGCCAGCCGGTTCATGGGAATCCAGTTGACAGATACGCAGTATTTT.

This clonotype was picked up many times. V gene TRBV7-8 combines with J gene TRBJ2-3; no firm D call. This CDR3 is built from 14 residues. V gave up 6 bases and J gave up 0 bases, with 10 bases separating them. Per germline, CDR1 SGHVS and CDR2 FQNEAQ. CDR3 in amino acids: CASRGLPSTDTQYF. CDR3 in DNA: TGTGCCAGCAGAGGTCTCCCCAGCACAGATACGCAGTATTTT. Supplemented by reference TRBV7-8 and TRBJ2-3, the full variable domain reads GAGVSQSPRYKVAKRGQDVALRCDPISGHVSLFWYQQALGQGPEFLTYFQNEAQLDKSGLPSDRFFAERPEGSVSTLKIQRTQQEDSAVYLCASRGLPSTDTQYFGPGTRLTVL.

This clonotype came up a few times. The J gene is TRBJ2-7, the V gene TRBV20-1; D is possibly TRBD2 (6 bases). This CDR3 contains 19 residues. CDR1 and CDR2 (germline): DFQATT, SNEGSKA (reference sequence). The V gene lost 0 bases and the J gene lost 7 bases, with 31 bases spanning the gap. The DNA of the CDR3 is TGCAGTGCTAGAGATACGGGTGCGGGCGGGACTCGCAGGTTGAAGGAGCAGTACTTC. Translation gives CSARDTGAGGTRRLKEQYF.

This clonotype came up many times. The V call is TRBV28, the J call TRBJ1-2, with 8 bases identical to TRBD1. In germline, CDR1 is MDHEN, CDR2 SYDVKM. This CDR3 region has 17 residues. V was clipped by 5 bases and J by 4 bases; unmatched bases: 15. CDR3 residues: CASSPRQGTIAVYGYTF. In DNA form, the CDR3 reads TGTGCCAGCAGTCCGCGACAGGGGACCATCGCTGTCTATGGCTACACCTTC.

This clonotype appeared many times. The chain couples TRBV6-1 to TRBJ2-5; D is tentatively TRBD1 or TRBD2 (5 bases each). The CDR3 sequence is 14 residues long. Germline V gene sequence: CDR1 MNHNS, CDR2 SASEGT. V lost 3 bases, J lost 2 bases, and 10 bases lay in between. CDR3 nucleotides: TGTGCCAGCAGTGAGACCGGGGCTCAAGAGACCCAGTACTTC. It is translated as CASSETGAQETQYF.

V is TRBV7-9 and J is TRBJ1-1; D not resolved. The V end lost 5 bases, the J end lost 2 bases, and 15 bases lay between the germline ends. CDR1 and CDR2 (germline): SEHNR, FQNEAQ (reference sequence). This CDR3 spans 15 amino acids. CDR3 sequence (DNA): TGTGCCAGCAGCCCACCGGAAGACGGAAACACTGAAGCTTTCTTT. It encodes CASSPPEDGNTEAFF.

This clonotype was seen many times. This sequence joins TRBV11-2 and TRBJ2-3; 10 nucleotides agree with TRBD2. The germline V gene has CDR1 SGHAT and CDR2 FQNNGV. The trim removed 5 bases at V and 7 bases at J, leaving 12 bases unmatched. The length of the CDR3 is 16 residues. CDR3 protein: CASSQALSSGSHTQYF. CDR3 sequence (DNA): TGTGCCAGCAGCCAGGCGCTTTCTAGCGGGAGTCATACGCAGTATTTT.